The clone carrying this TCR beta chain was found a few times. No antigen is known for it. At one of its ends the junction is not consistent with the germline gene, which may arise from a read error. Via MiXCR, TCRdb re-called the RT-PCR reads, giving one row per CDR3 protein. This table has around 600,000 distinct CDR3 sequences, around 11% appearing once. These data originate in a study of response to subunit inactivated influenza vaccine. General study findings and limits: Few additional T cells are recruited per seasonal influenza vaccination, authors suggested.

This CDR3 is built from 13 residues. CDR1 is SGHTA, CDR2 FQGTGA, per germline. These data were likewise used in another study, on T cells expressing NK-cell markers. From that report: UMIs accompanied the 5'RACE template switching by which TCR beta cDNA was made. The TCR beta repertoires originated in sorted CD3+CD56+NKG2C+, CD3+CD56+NKG2C- and CD3+CD56-NKG2C+ T cells. Serological testing identified most of the eight sequenced donors as HCMV-seropositive and one as seronegative. The study left the HCMV specificity of expanded NKG2C+ T cell clones unresolved.

The gene calls are TRBV7-3 and TRBJ2-1; a possible D gene is TRBD2 (6 bases). This clonotype was obtained from a man aged 50 to 59 who received an inactivated influenza vaccine. The sample was PBMCs from blood, taken on the day of vaccination. CDR3 in DNA: TGTGCCAGCAGCTTCGGGCGGGAAAATGAGCAGTCCTTC. Amino acids: CASSFGRENEQSF.